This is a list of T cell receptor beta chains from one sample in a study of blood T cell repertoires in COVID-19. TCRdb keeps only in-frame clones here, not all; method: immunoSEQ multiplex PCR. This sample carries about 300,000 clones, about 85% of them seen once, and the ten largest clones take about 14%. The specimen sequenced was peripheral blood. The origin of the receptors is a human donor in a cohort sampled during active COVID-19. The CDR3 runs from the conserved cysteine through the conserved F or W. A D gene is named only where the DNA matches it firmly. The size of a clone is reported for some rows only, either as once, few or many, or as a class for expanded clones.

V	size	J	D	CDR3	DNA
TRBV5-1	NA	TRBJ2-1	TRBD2	CASSTSGRVNEQFF	TGCGCCAGCAGTACTAGCGGGAGGGTCAATGAGCAGTTCTTC
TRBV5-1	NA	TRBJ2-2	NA	CASSPDAGRVTGELFF	TGCGCCAGCAGCCCTGACGCGGGGCGCGTCACCGGGGAGCTGTTTTTT
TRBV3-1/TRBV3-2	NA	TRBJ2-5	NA	CASSQDQQETQYF	TGTGCCAGCAGCCAAGACCAGCAAGAGACCCAGTACTTC
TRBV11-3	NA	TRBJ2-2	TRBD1	CASSPWTGEGGELFF	TGTGCCAGCAGCCCCTGGACAGGGGAAGGAGGGGAGCTGTTTTTT
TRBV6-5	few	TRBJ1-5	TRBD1	CASNQQGFQPQHF	TGTGCCAGCAATCAACAGGGGTTTCAGCCCCAGCATTTT
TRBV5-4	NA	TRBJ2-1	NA	CASSPPQKSNGQFF	TGTGCCAGCAGCCCGCCCCAGAAATCCAATGGGCAGTTCTTC
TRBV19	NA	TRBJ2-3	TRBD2	CASLPRGYSTDTQYF	TGTGCCAGTCTGCCGCGGGGGTACTCCACAGATACGCAGTATTTT
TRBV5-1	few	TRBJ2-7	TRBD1	CASSLTGASYEQYF	TGCGCCAGCAGCCTCACAGGGGCCTCCTACGAGCAGTACTTC
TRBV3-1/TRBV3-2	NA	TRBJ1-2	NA	CASSQDGQGSYGYTF	TGTGCCAGCAGCCAAGATGGGCAGGGATCCTATGGCTACACCTTC
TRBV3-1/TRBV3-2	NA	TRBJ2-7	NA	CASSQARAAYEQYF	TGTGCCAGCAGCCAGGCCAGGGCTGCCTACGAGCAGTACTTC
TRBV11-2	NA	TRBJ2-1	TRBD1	CASSLGSDRVSNEQFF	TGTGCCAGCAGCTTAGGATCGGACAGGGTAAGCAATGAGCAGTTCTTC
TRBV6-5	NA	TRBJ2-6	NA	CASRTQGSGANVLTF	TGTGCCAGCAGGACTCAGGGCTCTGGGGCCAACGTCCTGACTTTC
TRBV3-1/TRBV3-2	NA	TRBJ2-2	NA	CASSQGGPGELFF	TGTGCCAGCAGCCAAGGAGGGCCCGGGGAGCTGTTTTTT
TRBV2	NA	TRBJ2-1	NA	CASVATLDEQFF	TGTGCCAGCGTAGCTACGTTGGATGAGCAGTTCTTC
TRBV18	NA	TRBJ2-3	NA	CASSRAARTDTQYF	TGTGCCAGCTCAAGAGCGGCTCGCACAGATACGCAGTATTTT
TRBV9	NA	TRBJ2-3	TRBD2	CASSQQYSGRASDTQYF	TGTGCCAGCAGCCAGCAGTATAGCGGGAGGGCCAGCGATACGCAGTATTTT
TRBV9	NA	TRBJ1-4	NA	CASSVGGKGTNEKLFF	TGTGCCAGCAGCGTAGGAGGGAAGGGAACTAATGAAAAACTGTTTTTT
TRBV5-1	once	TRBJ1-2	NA	CASSLERGNYGYTF	TGCGCCAGCAGCTTGGAGCGGGGGAACTATGGCTACACCTTC
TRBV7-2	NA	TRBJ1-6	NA	CASTVQGSSYNSPLHF	TGTGCCAGCACCGTACAGGGAAGCTCCTATAATTCACCCCTCCACTTT
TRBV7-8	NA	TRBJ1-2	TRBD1	CASSLGQGGGYTF	TGTGCCAGCAGCTTGGGACAGGGGGGCGGCTACACCTTC
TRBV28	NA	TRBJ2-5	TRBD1	CASTLLAGQGKETQYF	TGTGCCAGCACCCTGCTGGCGGGACAGGGTAAAGAGACCCAGTACTTC
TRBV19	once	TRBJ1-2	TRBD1	CASSTGTGGPFGYTF	TGTGCCAGTAGTACCGGGACAGGGGGACCCTTTGGCTACACCTTC
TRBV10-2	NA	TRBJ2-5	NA	CASSEGRGQSQYF	TGCGCCAGCAGTGAAGGGCGGGGACAGTCCCAGTACTTC
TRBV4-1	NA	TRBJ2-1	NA	CASSQGPGVYNEQFF	TGCGCCAGCAGCCAAGGCCCAGGGGTGTACAATGAGCAGTTCTTC
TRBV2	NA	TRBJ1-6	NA	CASSVQSSYNSPLHF	TGTGCCAGCAGTGTACAGAGCTCCTATAATTCACCCCTCCACTTT
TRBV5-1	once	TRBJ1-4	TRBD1	CASSRTGGDEKLFF	TGCGCCAGCAGCCGGACAGGGGGGGATGAAAAACTGTTTTTT
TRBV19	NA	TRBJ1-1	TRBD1	CASSKTGVRAEAFF	TGTGCCAGTAGTAAAACAGGGGTCCGCGCTGAAGCTTTCTTT
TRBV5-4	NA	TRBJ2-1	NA	CASSLDTSYADEQFF	TGTGCCAGCAGCTTGGATACTAGCTACGCCGATGAGCAGTTCTTC
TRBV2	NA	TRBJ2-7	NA	CASSGGHGLGEQYF	TGTGCCAGCAGTGGGGGACACGGCCTGGGCGAGCAGTACTTC
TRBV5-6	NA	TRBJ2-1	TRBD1	CASTSFRDRPPNEQFF	TGTGCCAGCACATCGTTCCGGGACAGGCCTCCGAATGAGCAGTTCTTC
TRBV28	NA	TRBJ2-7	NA	CASSPGGTGLYEQYF	TGTGCCAGCAGTCCCGGGGGGACAGGACTCTACGAGCAGTACTTC
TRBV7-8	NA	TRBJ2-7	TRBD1	CASSLIGTGAVGEQYF	TGTGCCAGCAGCTTAATCGGGACAGGGGCGGTAGGCGAGCAGTACTTC
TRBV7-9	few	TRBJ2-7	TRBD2	CASSSSGSTEQYF	TGTGCCAGCAGCTCTAGCGGGAGTACCGAGCAGTACTTC
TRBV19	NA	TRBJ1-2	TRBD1	CASTQQGVGNGYTF	TGTGCCAGCACTCAACAGGGGGTTGGAAATGGCTACACCTTC
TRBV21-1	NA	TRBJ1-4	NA	CASTTDIATNEKLFF	TGTGCCAGTACGACAGATATTGCAACTAATGAAAAACTGTTTTTT
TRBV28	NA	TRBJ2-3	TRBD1	CASSPGGESTDTQYF	TGTGCCAGCAGCCCAGGGGGCGAATCCACAGATACGCAGTATTTT
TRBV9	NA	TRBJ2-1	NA	CASSVALAYNEQFF	TGTGCCAGCAGCGTAGCGCTAGCATACAATGAGCAGTTCTTC
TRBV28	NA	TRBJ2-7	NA	CASSPPLYEQYF	TGTGCCAGCAGTCCTCCTCTCTACGAGCAGTACTTC
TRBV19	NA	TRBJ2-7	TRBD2	CASGSGRAYEQYF	TGTGCCAGTGGAAGCGGGAGGGCCTACGAGCAGTACTTC
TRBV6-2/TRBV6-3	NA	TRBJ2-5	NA	CASSSHGTRGRETQYF	TGTGCCAGCAGTTCCCACGGGACTCGAGGTAGAGAGACCCAGTACTTC
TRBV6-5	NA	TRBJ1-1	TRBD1	CASSKRQGVNTEAFF	TGTGCCAGCAGTAAAAGACAGGGAGTGAACACTGAAGCTTTCTTT
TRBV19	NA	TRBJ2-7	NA	CASSIIANSYEQYF	TGTGCCAGTAGTATAATAGCGAACTCCTACGAGCAGTACTTC
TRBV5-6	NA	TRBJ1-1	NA	CASSSRTAFNTEAFF	TGTGCCAGCAGCTCGCGGACAGCGTTTAACACTGAAGCTTTCTTT
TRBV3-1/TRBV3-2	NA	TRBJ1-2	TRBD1	CASSQSDRTLYGYTF	TGTGCCAGCAGCCAGTCGGACAGGACCTTATATGGCTACACCTTC
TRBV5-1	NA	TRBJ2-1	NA	CASRSGETYNEQFF	TGCGCCAGCAGGTCGGGGGAGACGTACAATGAGCAGTTCTTC
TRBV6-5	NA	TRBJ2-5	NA	CASNRQGRGETQYF	TGTGCCAGCAACCGGCAGGGGCGTGGAGAGACCCAGTACTTC
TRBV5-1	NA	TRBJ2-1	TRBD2	CASSDTSGSFNEQFF	TGCGCCAGCAGCGATACTAGCGGGAGTTTCAATGAGCAGTTCTTC
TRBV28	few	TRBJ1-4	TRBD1	CASSRGLANEKLFF	TGTGCCAGCAGCAGGGGGTTGGCTAATGAAAAACTGTTTTTT
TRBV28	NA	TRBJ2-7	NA	CASGSSVYSYEQYF	TGTGCCAGCGGCTCTAGCGTGTACTCCTACGAGCAGTACTTC
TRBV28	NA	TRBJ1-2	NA	CASRGFNYGYTF	TGTGCCAGCCGCGGGTTTAACTATGGCTACACCTTC
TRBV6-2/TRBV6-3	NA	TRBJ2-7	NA	CASSLQGYEQYF	TGTGCCAGCAGCTTACAGGGCTACGAGCAGTACTTC
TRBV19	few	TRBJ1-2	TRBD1	CASSIFETGNYGYTF	TGTGCCAGTAGTATATTTGAGACAGGGAACTATGGCTACACCTTC
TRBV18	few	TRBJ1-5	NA	CASSPDSAGVDPQHF	TGTGCCAGCTCACCAGATAGTGCAGGGGTGGATCCCCAGCATTTT
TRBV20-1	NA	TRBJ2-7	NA	CSASLPDSSYEQYF	TGCAGTGCTAGTCTTCCCGACAGCTCCTACGAGCAGTACTTC
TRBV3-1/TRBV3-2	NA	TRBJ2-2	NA	CASSQPQGLGELFF	TGTGCCAGCAGTCAACCCCAGGGTCTCGGGGAGCTGTTTTTT
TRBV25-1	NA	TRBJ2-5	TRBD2	CASSDKYAVAGAQETQYF	TGTGCCAGCAGTGACAAATATGCGGTAGCGGGGGCCCAAGAGACCCAGTACTTC
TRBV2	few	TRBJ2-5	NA	CASSVTGVRQETQYF	TGTGCCAGCAGTGTCACGGGAGTTCGTCAAGAGACCCAGTACTTC
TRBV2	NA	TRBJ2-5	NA	CASSAALVQLRKETQYF	TGTGCCAGCAGCGCAGCACTAGTCCAGTTGAGGAAAGAGACCCAGTACTTC
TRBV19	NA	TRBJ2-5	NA	CASSIGTVGETQYF	TGTGCCAGTAGTATAGGGACAGTGGGGGAGACCCAGTACTTC
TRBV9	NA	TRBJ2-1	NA	CASSPGTGNNEQFF	TGTGCCAGCAGCCCCGGGACTGGAAACAATGAGCAGTTCTTC